The clone carrying this T cell receptor beta chain showed up just a few times. This entry belongs to a study of early T cells in non-severe SARS-CoV-2 infection. Study background: Chains were not paired, and sequencing was done on bulk RNA from unsorted whole blood.

The library protocol tagged individual cDNA molecules with unique molecular identifiers. TCRdb reanalysed the 5' RACE reads using MiXCR and keeps one entry per CDR3 protein. The repertoire includes around 81,000 distinct CDR3 sequences, around 15% of them detected once, and about 10% sits in the top ten. Trimming stripped 3 bases from V and 0 bases from J, with 12 bases between. The CDR3 totals 16 residues. Sequenced input: whole blood. This clonotype was obtained from an adult who was a healthcare worker with PCR-confirmed SARS-CoV-2 infection or an uninfected control (not recorded which). V gene TRBV12-3 or TRBV12-4 combines with J gene TRBJ1-3; D is possibly TRBD1 (6 bases). CDR3 amino acids: CASSLGAANSGNTIYF. In DNA, the CDR3 is TGTGCCAGCAGTTTGGGGGCTGCGAACTCTGGAAACACCATATATTTT.